The 14 T cell receptor beta chains below come from one sample, sequenced in a study of T cell changes during pregnancy in multiple sclerosis. Repertoires were generated with immunoSEQ multiplex PCR, while TCRdb's copy carries only in-frame clones and drops some. This table holds tens of thousands of clones, around 91% found once. The sample was peripheral blood, taken in the third trimester of pregnancy. The source is a female donor in good health, enrolled as a control in a pregnancy study.

The genes are TRBV5-1 and TRBJ2-3; D remains ambiguous. This CDR3 region has 14 residues. V was trimmed by 1 base and J by 2 bases, leaving 8 bases between them. CDR1 SGHRS and CDR2 YFSETQ come from the germline V gene. DNA for the CDR3: TGCGCCAGCAGCTTGCAGGTCCCCACAGATACGCAGTATTTT. It translates to CASSLQVPTDTQYF.

V is TRBV5-1 and J is TRBJ2-7; the D gene is possibly TRBD1 (6 bases). The V gene's germline CDR1 is SGHRS and CDR2 YFSETQ. The CDR3 is made up of 14 amino acids. Trimming took off 2 bases at V and 2 bases at J, with 11 bases between the two ends. The CDR3 coding sequence is TGCGCCAGCAGCTTCTCCGGGACAACCTACGAGCAGTACTTC. Encoded protein: CASSFSGTTYEQYF.

The chain couples TRBV28 to TRBJ2-5; 7 nucleotides agree with TRBD2. V lost 4 bases, J lost 2 bases, and 7 bases stayed unmatched. Germline lookup yields CDR1 MDHEN and CDR2 SYDVKM. This CDR3 has 15 residues. The CDR3 protein is CASSSSGGGQETQYF. The CDR3 region has the DNA TGTGCCAGCAGTTCGAGTGGGGGGGGACAAGAGACCCAGTACTTC.

This chain connects TRBV11-3 to TRBJ1-1, with D unresolved. CDR1 is SGHNT, CDR2 YENEEA, per germline. Deletions cut 1 base from V and 7 bases from J, with 4 bases between. The CDR3 contains 11 residues. The CDR3 sequence is CASSLGGEAFF. For the CDR3, the DNA is TGTGCCAGCAGCTTAGGAGGTGAAGCTTTCTTT.

The rearrangement uses TRBV5-4 and TRBJ2-1; 9 bases align to TRBD2. Trimming at V came to 1 base and at J to 4 bases, leaving 6 bases not matched to a gene. CDR1 is SGHNT, CDR2 YYREEE, per germline (reference sequence). This CDR3 has 16 amino acids. This chain's CDR3 is CASSLKSGGLYNEQFF. For the CDR3, the DNA is TGTGCCAGCAGCTTGAAGAGCGGGGGGTTATACAATGAGCAGTTCTTC.

The gene calls are TRBV30 and TRBJ2-5, with TRBD2 matching 7 bases. J gave up 6 bases and V 4 bases, and 14 bases lay outside the gene matches. CDR1 is GTSNPN and CDR2 is SVGIG in the germline V gene (reference sequence). This CDR3 spans 15 amino acids. DNA of the CDR3: TGTGCCTGGATCTCCCCGGGGGGACCAGGAAAGACCCAGTACTTC. Its protein is CAWISPGGPGKTQYF.

The chain has TRBV11-2 and TRBJ2-5; maybe TRBD2 (7 bases). The V end lost 2 bases, the J end lost 4 bases, and 23 bases lay between the germline ends. This CDR3 region has 18 residues. CDR1 and CDR2 from the germline V gene are SGHAT and FQNNGV. CDR3 sequence (DNA): TGTGCCAGCAGCTTAACGCTAGGAGGGGGGGGCTTTGGAGAGACCCAGTACTTC. Translating gives CASSLTLGGGGFGETQYF.

In its sample, this clone was seen a few times. This rearrangement joins TRBV18 to TRBJ1-1; D is unresolved. The V end lost 2 bases, the J end lost 5 bases, and 12 bases lay between the germline ends. Germline lookup yields CDR1 KGHSH and CDR2 LQKENI. The CDR3 extends over 14 amino acids. This CDR3 reads CASSPKYGETEAFF. For the CDR3, the DNA is TGTGCCAGCTCACCAAAGTACGGGGAGACTGAAGCTTTCTTT. The whole variable domain, remainder taken from reference TRBV18 and TRBJ1-1, is NAGVMQNPRHLVRRRGQEARLRCSPMKGHSHVYWYRQLPEEGLKFMVYLQKENIIDESGMPKERFSAEFPKEGPSILRIQQVVRGDSAAYFCASSPKYGETEAFFGQGTRLTVV.

The genes are TRBV19 and TRBJ2-4, with D maybe TRBD2 (5 bases). Trimming left V 7 bases short and J 7 bases short, with 20 bases between. The germline CDR1 and CDR2 sequences are LNHDA and SQIVND (reference sequence). The length of the CDR3 is 15 residues. CDR3 amino acids: CASKPTALPGNIQYF. CDR3 nucleotide sequence: TGTGCCAGTAAGCCGACGGCGCTCCCGGGGAACATTCAGTACTTC.

There are a few counts of this clone. The V and J genes are TRBV14 and TRBJ1-1, with D hard to call. Per germline, CDR1 SGHDN and CDR2 FVKESK. The CDR3 extends over 13 amino acids. Trimming removed 1 base from V and 10 bases from J, with 13 bases in between. The CDR3 here is CASSQVMRSGAFF. The CDR3 DNA reads as TGTGCCAGCAGCCAAGTCATGAGGTCGGGAGCTTTCTTT.

The CDR3 coding sequence is TGTGCCAGCAGCCACCTGGGGGGGCAGATGAACACTGAAGCTTTCTTT. Protein product: CASSHLGGQMNTEAFF. The V gene is TRBV7-6, the J gene TRBJ1-1; the D gene is possibly TRBD1 (6 bases). With 5 bases removed from V and 0 bases from J, the gap between germline ends came to 16 bases. Germline V gene data show CDR1 as SGHVS and CDR2 as FNYEAQ. The CDR3 runs to 16 residues.

The chain uses TRBV28 and TRBJ1-5; 7 bases are a match to TRBD1. The trim removed 9 bases at V and 5 bases at J, leaving 13 bases unmatched. Per germline, CDR1 MDHEN and CDR2 SYDVKM. CDR3 length: 15 amino acids. The CDR3 region is CASSSLDRYDQPQHF. CDR3 in DNA: TGTGCCAGTTCCTCCCTGGACAGGTATGATCAGCCCCAGCATTTT.

This chain joins TRBV9 and TRBJ2-2, with D possibly TRBD1 on 6 matching bases. Trimming shortened V by 1 base and J by 6 bases, and 16 bases separated the two germline ends. Per the germline V gene, CDR1 is SGDLS and CDR2 is YYNGEE. The CDR3 has 16 residues. CDR3: CASSVQGTIVSGELFF. CDR3 nucleotide sequence: TGTGCCAGCAGCGTACAAGGGACAATAGTGTCCGGGGAGCTGTTTTTT.

This rearrangement joins TRBV27 to TRBJ1-3; D not resolved. V lost 7 bases to trimming and J lost 4 bases, with 11 bases between them. CDR3 length: 13 amino acids. Germline V gives CDR1 MNHEY, CDR2 SMNVEV (reference sequence). Here the CDR3 reads CASIGGKGNTIYF. The CDR3 nucleotides read TGTGCCAGCATAGGAGGGAAAGGAAACACCATATATTTT.